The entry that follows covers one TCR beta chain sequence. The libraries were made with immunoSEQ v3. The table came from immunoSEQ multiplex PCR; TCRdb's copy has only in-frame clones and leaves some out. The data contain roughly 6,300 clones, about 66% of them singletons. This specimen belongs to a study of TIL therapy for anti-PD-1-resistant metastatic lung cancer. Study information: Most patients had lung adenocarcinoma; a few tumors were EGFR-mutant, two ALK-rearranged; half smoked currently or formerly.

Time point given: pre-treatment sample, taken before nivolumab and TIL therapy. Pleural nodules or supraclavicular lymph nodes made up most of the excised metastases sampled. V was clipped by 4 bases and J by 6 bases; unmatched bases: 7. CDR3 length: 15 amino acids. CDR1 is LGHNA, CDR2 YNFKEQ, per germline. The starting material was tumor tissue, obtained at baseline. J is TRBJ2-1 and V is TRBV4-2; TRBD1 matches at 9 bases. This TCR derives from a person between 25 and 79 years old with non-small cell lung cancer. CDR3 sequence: CASSRHRDRVNEQFF. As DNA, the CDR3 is TGTGCCAGCAGCCGTCACCGGGACAGGGTCAATGAGCAGTTCTTC.